This entry is about one TCR beta chain. The protocol was immunoSEQ multiplex PCR, while the TCRdb copy is restricted to in-frame clones and leaves out a portion. The table records over 200,000 clones, over 75% of them present only once. The V and J ends lost 3 bases and 1 base respectively, with 5 bases between them. The CDR3 contains 13 residues. The V gene's germline CDR1 is MDHEN and CDR2 SYDVKM. Two consecutive negative NP/OP PCR tests, clearance, or resolved symptoms defined Cohort 3 recovery. The data were taken from a study of blood T cell repertoires in COVID-19. The TCR was taken from a woman in her forties or fifties who had recovered from COVID-19. Sequenced material: PBMCs or T cells enriched from blood (not recorded which). J is TRBJ2-3 and V is TRBV28; D not resolved. The CDR3, as DNA: TGTGCCAGCAGTTTTCCAGGCACAGATACGCAGTATTTT. As protein: CASSFPGTDTQYF. The whole variable domain, remainder taken from reference TRBV28 and TRBJ2-3, is DVKVTQSSRYLVKRTGEKVFLECVQDMDHENMFWYRQDPGLGLRLIYFSYDVKMKEKGDIPEGYSVSREKKERFSLILESASTNQTSMYLCASSFPGTDTQYFGPGTRLTVL.